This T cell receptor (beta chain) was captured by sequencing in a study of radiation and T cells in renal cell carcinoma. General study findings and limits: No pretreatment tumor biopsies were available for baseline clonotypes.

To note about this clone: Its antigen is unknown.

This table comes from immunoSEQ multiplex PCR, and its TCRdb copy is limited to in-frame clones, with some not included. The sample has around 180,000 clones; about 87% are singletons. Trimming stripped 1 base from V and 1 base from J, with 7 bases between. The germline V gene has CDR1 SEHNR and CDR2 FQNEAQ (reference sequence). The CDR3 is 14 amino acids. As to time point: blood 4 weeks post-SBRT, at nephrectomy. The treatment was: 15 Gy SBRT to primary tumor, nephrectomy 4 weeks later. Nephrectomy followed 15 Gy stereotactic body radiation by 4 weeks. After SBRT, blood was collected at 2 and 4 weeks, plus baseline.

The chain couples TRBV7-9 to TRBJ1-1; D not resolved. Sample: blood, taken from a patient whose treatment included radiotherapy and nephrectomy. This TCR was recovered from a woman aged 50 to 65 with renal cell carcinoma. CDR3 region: CASSLVRENTEAFF. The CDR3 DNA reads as TGTGCCAGCAGCTTAGTGCGGGAGAACACTGAAGCTTTCTTT.